This TCR beta chain was profiled in a study of blood T cell repertoires in COVID-19. The germline V gene encodes CDR1 SEHNR and CDR2 FQNEAQ (reference sequence). Deletions cut 1 base from V and 1 base from J, with 7 bases between. The CDR3 runs to 14 residues. TCRdb keeps only in-frame clones here, not all; method: immunoSEQ multiplex PCR. The table shows 100,000 to 150,000 clones, with approximately 84% occurring only once. Source material: peripheral blood. The source of this sequence is a woman of 80 years or more with acute or convalescent COVID-19. The chain has TRBV7-9 and TRBJ1-1; D is uncertain. The DNA for the CDR3 is TGTGCCAGCAGCTTAGTTTCCAGGAACACTGAAGCTTTCTTT. As protein: CASSLVSRNTEAFF.